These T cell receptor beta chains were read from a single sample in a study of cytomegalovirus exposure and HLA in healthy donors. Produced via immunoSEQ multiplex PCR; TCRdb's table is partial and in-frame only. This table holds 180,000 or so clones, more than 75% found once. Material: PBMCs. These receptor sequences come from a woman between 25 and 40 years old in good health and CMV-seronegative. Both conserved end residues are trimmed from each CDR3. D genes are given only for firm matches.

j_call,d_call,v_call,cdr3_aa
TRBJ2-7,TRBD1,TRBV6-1,ASSLGQGGYEQY
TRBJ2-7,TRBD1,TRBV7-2,ASSPGAGGDYEQY
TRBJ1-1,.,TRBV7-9,ASSLGQNTEAF
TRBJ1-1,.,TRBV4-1,ASSQVKGLIWEAF
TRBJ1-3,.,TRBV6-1,ASSEYGGAQGNTIY
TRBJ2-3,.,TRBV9,ASSVAWAGSSTDTQY
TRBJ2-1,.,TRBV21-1,ASSKVSTGGNEQF
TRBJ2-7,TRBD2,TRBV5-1,ASSRLAHEQY
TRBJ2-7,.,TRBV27,ASSLSSGGFSSYEQY
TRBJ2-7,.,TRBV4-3,ASSQLSGTSYEQY
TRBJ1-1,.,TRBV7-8,ASSWRQHEAF
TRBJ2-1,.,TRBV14,ASSQVGLAHGFEQF
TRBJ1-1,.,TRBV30,AWRGKDLGDTEAF
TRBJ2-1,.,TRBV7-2,ASGGLDFRNEQF
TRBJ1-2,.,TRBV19,ASSIFGGSNYGYT
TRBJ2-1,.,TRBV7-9,ASSSGYGGAKDYNEQF
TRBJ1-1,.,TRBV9,ASSVAFSLLQGTEAF
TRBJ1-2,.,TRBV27,ASSPGDGANYGYT
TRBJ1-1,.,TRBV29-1,SVQSGMNTEAF
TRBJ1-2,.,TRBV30,AWSVRGGLGYT
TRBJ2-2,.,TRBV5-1,ASSSSTGELF
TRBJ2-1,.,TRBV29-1,SVGGADYNEQF
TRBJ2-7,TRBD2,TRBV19,ASTSGGYEQY
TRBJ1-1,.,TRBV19,ASSSRQEDTEAF
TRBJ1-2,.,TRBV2,ASVRVYYGYT
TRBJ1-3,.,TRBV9,ASSVADSGNTIY
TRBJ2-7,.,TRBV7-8,ASSLDEGGREQY
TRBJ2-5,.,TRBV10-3,AISEQQETQY
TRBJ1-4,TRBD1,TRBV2,ATKVRQGYEKLF
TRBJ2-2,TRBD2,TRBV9,ASSVGGGTNTGELF
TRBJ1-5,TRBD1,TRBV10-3,AISDDRAGNQPQH
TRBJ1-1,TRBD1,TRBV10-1,ASSDPDRGNTEAF
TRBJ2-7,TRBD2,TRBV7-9,ASSLVTSGDYEQY
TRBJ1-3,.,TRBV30,AWTGRDTIY
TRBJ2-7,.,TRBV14,ASSQGGYEQY
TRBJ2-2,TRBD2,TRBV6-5,ASSKGLDPGELF
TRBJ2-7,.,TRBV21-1,ASSAKGPTSGLSYEQY
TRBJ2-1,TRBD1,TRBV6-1,ASSEPGQISYNEQF
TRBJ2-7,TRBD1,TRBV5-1,ASSLEGQGVRKQY
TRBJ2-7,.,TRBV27,ASSLLTGHEQY
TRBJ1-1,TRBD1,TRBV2,ASSRPTGMNTEAF
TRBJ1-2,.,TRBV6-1,ASLPQGRGYT
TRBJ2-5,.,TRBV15,ATSRGVGLETQY
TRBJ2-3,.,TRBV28,ASSKAGPSTDTQY
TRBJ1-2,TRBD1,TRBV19,ASRSTGGDYGYT
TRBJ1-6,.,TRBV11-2,ASSLDEFLLH
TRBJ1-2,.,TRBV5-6,ASSLFQNVYGYT
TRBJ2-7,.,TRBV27,ASTSGAPSNEQY
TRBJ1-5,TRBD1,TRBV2,ASSPGQGASYSNQPQH
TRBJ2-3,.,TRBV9,ASSVSGRGTDTQY
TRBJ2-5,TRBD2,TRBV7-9,ASSLDGGGASQETQY
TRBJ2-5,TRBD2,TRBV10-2,ASSEAGTSGGHQETQY
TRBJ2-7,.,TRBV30,AWRGNTGEQY